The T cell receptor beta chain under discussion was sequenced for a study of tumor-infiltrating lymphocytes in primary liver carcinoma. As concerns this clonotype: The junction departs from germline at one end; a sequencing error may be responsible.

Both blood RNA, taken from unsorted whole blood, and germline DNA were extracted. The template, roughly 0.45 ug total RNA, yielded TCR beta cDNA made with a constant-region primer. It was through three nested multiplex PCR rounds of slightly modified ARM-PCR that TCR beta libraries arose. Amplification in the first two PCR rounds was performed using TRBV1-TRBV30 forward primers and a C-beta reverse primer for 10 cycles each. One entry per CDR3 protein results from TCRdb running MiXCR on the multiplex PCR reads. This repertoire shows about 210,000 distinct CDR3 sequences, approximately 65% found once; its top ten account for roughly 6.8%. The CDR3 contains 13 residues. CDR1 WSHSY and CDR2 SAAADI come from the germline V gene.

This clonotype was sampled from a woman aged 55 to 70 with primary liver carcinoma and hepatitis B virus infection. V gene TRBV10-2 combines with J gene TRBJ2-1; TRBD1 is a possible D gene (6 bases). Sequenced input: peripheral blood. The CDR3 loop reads CDSRDTSYNEQFF. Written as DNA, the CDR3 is TGCGACAGCAGGGACACCTCCTACAATGAGCAGTTCTTC.